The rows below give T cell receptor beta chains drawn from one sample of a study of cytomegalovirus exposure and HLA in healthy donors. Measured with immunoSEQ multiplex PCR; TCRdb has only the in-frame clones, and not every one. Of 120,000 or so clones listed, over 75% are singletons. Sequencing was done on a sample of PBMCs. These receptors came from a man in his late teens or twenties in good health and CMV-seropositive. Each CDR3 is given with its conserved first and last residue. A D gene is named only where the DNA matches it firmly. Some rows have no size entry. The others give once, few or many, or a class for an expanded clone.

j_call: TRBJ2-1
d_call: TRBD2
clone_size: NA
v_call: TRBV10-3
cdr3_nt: TGTGCCACCGGAGCGGGATCTGGTTATGAGCAGTTCTTC
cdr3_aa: CATGAGSGYEQFF

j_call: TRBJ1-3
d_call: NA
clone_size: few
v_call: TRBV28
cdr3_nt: TGTGCCAGCAGTATCCAGGTCCCTGGAAACACCATATATTTT
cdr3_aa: CASSIQVPGNTIYF

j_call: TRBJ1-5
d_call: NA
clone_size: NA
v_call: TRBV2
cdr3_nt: TGTGCCAGCAGGGCGAGAGGTGGCATAGTTAGCAATCAGCCCCAGCATTTT
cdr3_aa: CASRARGGIVSNQPQHF

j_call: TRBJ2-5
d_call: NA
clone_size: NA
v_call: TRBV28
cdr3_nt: TGTGCCAGCAGTTTATCGGCGGGGAGGGAGACCCAGTACTTC
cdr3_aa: CASSLSAGRETQYF

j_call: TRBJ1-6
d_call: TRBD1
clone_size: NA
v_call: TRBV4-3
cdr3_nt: TGCGCCAGCAGCCATGCCCCGCCCGGACAGGGGTCGAATTCACCCCTCCACTTT
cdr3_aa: CASSHAPPGQGSNSPLHF

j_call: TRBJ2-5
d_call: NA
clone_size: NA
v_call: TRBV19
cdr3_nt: TGTGCCAGTAGTAGCCAGGGGTTGTCGACGGCGGAAGAGACCCAGTACTTC
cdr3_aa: CASSSQGLSTAEETQYF

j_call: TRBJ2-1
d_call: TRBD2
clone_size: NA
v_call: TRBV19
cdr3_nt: TGTGCCAGTAGCGTGGGACTAGCGAGCTCCTACAATGAGCAGTTCTTC
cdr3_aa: CASSVGLASSYNEQFF

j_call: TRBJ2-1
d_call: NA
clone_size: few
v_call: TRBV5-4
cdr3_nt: TGTGCCAGCAGCTCGAGTCAGGGCTACAATGAGCAGTTCTTC
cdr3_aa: CASSSSQGYNEQFF

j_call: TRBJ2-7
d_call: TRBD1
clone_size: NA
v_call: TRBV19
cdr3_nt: TGTGCCAGTACCCCAGGGGGCTGGGGCGAGCAGTACTTC
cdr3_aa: CASTPGGWGEQYF

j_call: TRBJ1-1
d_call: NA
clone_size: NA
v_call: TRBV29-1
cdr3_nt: TGCAGCGTTAACAGGGAGGAAGGGGTCGGGGGGCCAGCTTTCTTT
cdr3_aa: CSVNREEGVGGPAFF

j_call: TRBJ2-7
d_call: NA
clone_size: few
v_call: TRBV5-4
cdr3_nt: TGTGCCAGCAGCCTCAGGGGTTACGAGCAGTACTTC
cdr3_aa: CASSLRGYEQYF

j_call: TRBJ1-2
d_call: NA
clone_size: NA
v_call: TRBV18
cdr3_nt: TGTGCCAGCTCACCCGGGGCTAACTATGGCTACACCTTC
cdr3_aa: CASSPGANYGYTF

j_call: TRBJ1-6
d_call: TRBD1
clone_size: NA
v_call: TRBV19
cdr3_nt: TGTGCCAGTAGGGCGACGGGACAGGGGTATTCACCCCTCCACTTT
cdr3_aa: CASRATGQGYSPLHF

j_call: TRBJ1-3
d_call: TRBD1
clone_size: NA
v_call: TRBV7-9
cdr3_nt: TGTGCCAGCGACAGGGACTCTGGAAACACCATATATTTT
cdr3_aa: CASDRDSGNTIYF

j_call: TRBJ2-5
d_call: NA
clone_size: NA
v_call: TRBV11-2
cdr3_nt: TGTGCCAGCACCTTTAACCGGGGTCAAGAGACCCAGTACTTC
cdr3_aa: CASTFNRGQETQYF

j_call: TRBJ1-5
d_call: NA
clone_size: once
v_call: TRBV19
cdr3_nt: TGTGCCAGTAGCACAAATCGGGGAATTTATAGCAATCAGCCCCAGCATTTT
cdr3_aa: CASSTNRGIYSNQPQHF